One and the same sample provided the 18 T cell receptor beta chains below, sequenced in a study of identical twins. MiXCR, applied by TCRdb to the 5' RACE reads, yields one record per CDR3 protein. Here the sample spans 500,000 to 700,000 distinct CDR3 sequences, 7.1% being singletons. These data also formed part of another study, on yellow fever vaccine responses in identical twins.

The material sequenced was PBMCs. The receptor set was obtained from a woman under 30 in good health.

J is TRBJ2-7 and V is TRBV11-3, with D possibly matching TRBD1 (6 bases). Trimming shortened V by 6 bases and J by 4 bases, and 19 bases separated the two germline ends. The CDR3 is 15 amino acids. Germline V lookup: CDR1 SGHNT, CDR2 YENEEA. The CDR3 DNA reads TGTGCCAGCAGTCCGGGACACCCCTCCGTGTACGAGCAGTACTTC. It specifies CASSPGHPSVYEQYF.

With regard to this clonotype: A much more abundant neighbour one base away suggests this may be a read error. V gene TRBV3-1 combines with J gene TRBJ2-6; D may match TRBD1 or TRBD2 (5 bases each). Per germline, CDR1 LGHDT and CDR2 YNNKEL (reference sequence). This CDR3 region has 18 residues. The CDR3 sequence: CATSQERDGPSGANVLTF. CDR3 nucleotides: TGTGCCACCAGCCAAGAACGGGACGGCCCCTCTGGGGCCAACGTCCTGACTTTC.

At least ten counts were recorded for this clonotype. This chain connects TRBV5-1 to TRBJ2-2, with 7 nucleotides matching TRBD1. The CDR3 sequence is 16 residues long. The J segment lost 4 bases and the V segment lost 3 bases, leaving 9 bases of the junction unmatched. Germline V CDR1 and CDR2: SGHRS, YFSETQ. The CDR3 here is CASSSIGQAGTGELFF. CDR3 bases: TGCGCCAGCAGCTCCATAGGACAGGCGGGCACCGGGGAGCTGTTTTTT.

This clonotype was counted a few times. The chain joins TRBV7-9 to TRBJ1-3, with D uncertain. The CDR3 is 13 residues long. Trimming took off 4 bases at V and 4 bases at J, with 8 bases between the two ends. CDR1 and CDR2 (germline): SEHNR, FQNEAQ (reference sequence). The CDR3 loop is CASSSVGGNTIYF. The CDR3 DNA reads as TGTGCCAGCAGCTCGGTTGGGGGAAACACCATATATTTT. The complete variable domain, with remaining parts taken from reference TRBV7-9 and TRBJ1-3, reads DTGVSQNPRHKITKRGQNVTFRCDPISEHNRLYWYRQTLGQGPEFLTYFQNEAQLEKSRLLSDRFSAERPKGSFSTLEIQRTEQGDSAMYLCASSSVGGNTIYFGEGSWLTVV.

This clonotype was counted between two and nine times. This chain joins TRBV7-2 and TRBJ2-1, with a tentative D call TRBD2 (6 bases). V lost 4 bases and J 9 bases, leaving 13 bases between the germline ends. Germline V gene data show CDR1 as SGHTA and CDR2 as FQGNSA. CDR3 length: 13 amino acids. In DNA, the CDR3 is TGTGCCAGCAGCTCCGGACTATCGACTGAGCAGTTCTTC. Protein sequence: CASSSGLSTEQFF. Full variable domain (outside the CDR3, taken from reference TRBV7-2 and TRBJ2-1): GAGVSQSPSNKVTEKGKDVELRCDPISGHTALYWYRQSLGQGLEFLIYFQGNSAPDKSGLPSDRFSAERTGGSVSTLTIQRTQQEDSAVYLCASSSGLSTEQFFGPGTRLTVL.

This clonotype turned up a few times. The chain links TRBV20-1 to TRBJ2-3, with 8 positions matching TRBD2. The CDR3 is 14 residues long. Per the germline V gene, CDR1 is DFQATT and CDR2 is SNEGSKA (reference sequence). Trimming at V came to 7 bases and at J to 0 bases, leaving 6 bases not matched to a gene. CDR3 residues: CSGGRLASTDTQYF. The CDR3 region has the DNA TGCAGTGGCGGTAGACTAGCGAGCACAGATACGCAGTATTTT.

This clonotype has more than one count but fewer than ten. This chain connects TRBV11-2 to TRBJ2-2; D call uncertain. The ends were cut back, 3 bases at V and 6 bases at J, with 14 bases in the middle. The CDR3 runs to 15 residues. Germline lookup yields CDR1 SGHAT and CDR2 FQNNGV. The CDR3 sequence is CASSFQSALPGELFF. In DNA, the CDR3 is TGTGCCAGCAGCTTTCAATCAGCGCTCCCCGGGGAGCTGTTTTTT.

The table lists this clonotype with a few counts. This rearrangement joins TRBV20-1 to TRBJ1-1, with 7 positions matching TRBD1. The CDR3 runs to 11 residues. CDR1 and CDR2 from the germline V gene are DFQATT and SNEGSKA (reference sequence). The CDR3 region has the DNA TGCATTGCAGGGGGGAGTGGTGAAGCTTTCTTT. Translated: CIAGGSGEAFF.

V usage is TRBV2 and J usage is TRBJ1-6; D remains ambiguous. The CDR3 length is 12 residues. The germline CDR1 and CDR2 sequences are SNHLY and FYNNEI. V was pared by 7 bases and J by 7 bases, with 8 bases between. The chain's CDR3 is CASKGSNSPLHF. The CDR3 DNA reads TGTGCCAGCAAGGGCAGCAATTCACCCCTCCACTTT.

The V call is TRBV6-5, the J call TRBJ2-4; D gene uncertain. Trimming took off 2 bases at V and 6 bases at J, with 8 bases between the two ends. Germline V gene sequence: CDR1 MNHEY, CDR2 SVGAGI. This CDR3 is built from 13 residues. DNA for the CDR3: TGTGCCAGCAGTTACGATTTCAGAAACATTCAGTACTTC. Its translation: CASSYDFRNIQYF.

The J gene is TRBJ2-6, the V gene TRBV24-1; D possibly corresponds to TRBD1 (5 bases). The length of the CDR3 is 15 residues. Looked up from germline, CDR1 is KGHDR and CDR2 is SFDVKD. Trimming stripped 5 bases from V and 0 bases from J, with 7 bases between. CDR3 nucleotide sequence: TGTGCCACCAGTGTCCAGGGCTCTGGGGCCAACGTCCTGACTTTC. Translated: CATSVQGSGANVLTF.

This clonotype came up a few times. This rearrangement joins TRBV12-5 to TRBJ1-1; D gene unclear. Between the trimmed V and J ends, which lost 0 bases and 7 bases, there was a span of 15 bases. Germline V CDR1 and CDR2: LGHNT, FRNRAP. The CDR3 sequence is 15 residues long. In DNA form, the CDR3 reads TGTGCTAGTGGTTTGGTAATAGGTAAGGGCGGTGAAGCTTTCTTT. Protein: CASGLVIGKGGEAFF.

This clonotype was counted many times. The gene calls are TRBV20-1 and TRBJ1-1; 10 bases agree with TRBD1. Germline V gene lookup returns CDR1 DFQATT and CDR2 SNEGSKA (reference sequence). J lost 11 bases, V lost 1 base, and 16 bases had no gene match. CDR3 length equals 16 residues. DNA of the CDR3: TGCAGTGCTAGAGGAGGGACAGGGGAATCCCCAATCTCCGCTTTCTTT. It is translated as CSARGGTGESPISAFF.

In its sample, this clonotype was seen a few times. The CDR3 DNA reads as TGCGCCACCCTCGACGGGACAGGGACGGGAACTGAAGCTTTCTTT. It codes for CATLDGTGTGTEAFF. The chain recombines TRBV10-2 with TRBJ1-1; 9 bases are a match to TRBD1. The trim removed 10 bases at V and 5 bases at J, leaving 14 bases unmatched. The CDR3 covers 15 residues. Germline V gene data show CDR1 as WSHSY and CDR2 as SAAADI.

This clonotype occurred many times. The chain uses TRBV12-3 or TRBV12-4 and TRBJ1-4; D is possibly TRBD1 (5 bases). The CDR3 runs 14 residues. V gave up 3 bases and J gave up 8 bases, with 13 bases separating them. CDR3 DNA: TGTGCCAGCAGTTTTGGGGCAGGCTACGAAAAACTGTTTTTT. It translates to CASSFGAGYEKLFF.

This clonotype was found a few times. The rearrangement uses TRBV3-1 and TRBJ1-6, with TRBD1 matching 10 bases. Trimming cost V 7 bases and J 9 bases; bases outside gene matches: 9. This CDR3 contains 15 residues. Germline loops: CDR1 LGHDT, CDR2 YNNKEL (reference sequence). CDR3 amino acids: CASNYRDRGFSPLHF. The DNA of the CDR3 is TGTGCCAGCAACTACCGGGACAGGGGTTTTTCACCCCTCCACTTT.

CDR3 DNA sequence: TGCGCCAGCAGCCCGATTGGGCAAGGCGGGGAGCTGTTTTTT. Translation gives CASSPIGQGGELFF. The J gene is TRBJ2-2, the V gene TRBV4-1, with no clear D. The CDR3 covers 14 residues. Trimming removed 4 bases from V and 7 bases from J, with 13 bases in between. Germline CDR1 is MGHRA and CDR2 is YSYEKL.

This clonotype was detected once. This rearrangement joins TRBV4-2 to TRBJ1-2; D is perhaps TRBD1 (5 bases). V was shortened by 1 base and J by 7 bases, with 13 bases between the two germline ends. The CDR3 length is 14 residues. Germline CDR1 LGHNA, CDR2 YNFKEQ. CDR3 sequence: CASSQVDGALGYTF. DNA for the CDR3: TGTGCCAGCAGCCAAGTCGACGGGGCGCTTGGCTACACCTTC.